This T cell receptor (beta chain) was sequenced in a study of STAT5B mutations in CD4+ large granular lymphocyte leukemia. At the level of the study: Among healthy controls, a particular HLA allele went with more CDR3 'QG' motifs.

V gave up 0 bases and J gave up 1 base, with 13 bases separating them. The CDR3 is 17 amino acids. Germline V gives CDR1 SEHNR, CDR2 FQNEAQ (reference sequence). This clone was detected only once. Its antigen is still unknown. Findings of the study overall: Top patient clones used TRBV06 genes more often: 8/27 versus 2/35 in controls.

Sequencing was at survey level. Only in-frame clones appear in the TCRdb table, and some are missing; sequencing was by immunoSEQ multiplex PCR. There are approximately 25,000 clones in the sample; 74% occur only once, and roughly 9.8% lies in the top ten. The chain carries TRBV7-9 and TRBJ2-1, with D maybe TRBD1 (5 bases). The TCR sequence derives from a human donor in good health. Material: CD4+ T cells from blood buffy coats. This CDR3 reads CASSLAPGMWSYNEQFF. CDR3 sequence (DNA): TGTGCCAGCAGCTTAGCGCCAGGGATGTGGTCCTACAATGAGCAGTTCTTC.